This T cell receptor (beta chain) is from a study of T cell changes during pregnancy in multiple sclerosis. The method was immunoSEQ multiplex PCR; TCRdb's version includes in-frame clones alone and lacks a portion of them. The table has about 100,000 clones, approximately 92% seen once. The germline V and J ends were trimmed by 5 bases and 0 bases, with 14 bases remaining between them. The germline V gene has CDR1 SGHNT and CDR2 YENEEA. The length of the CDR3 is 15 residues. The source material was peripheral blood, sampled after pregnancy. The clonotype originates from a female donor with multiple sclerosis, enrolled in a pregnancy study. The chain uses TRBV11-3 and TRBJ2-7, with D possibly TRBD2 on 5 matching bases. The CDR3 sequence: CASSPRDGSSYEQYF. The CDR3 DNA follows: TGTGCCAGCAGCCCGAGAGATGGGAGCTCCTACGAGCAGTACTTC.